A selection of T cell receptor beta chains follows, all from one sample in a study of cytomegalovirus exposure and HLA in healthy donors. Some clones are missing from TCRdb's copy, which holds only in-frame ones; the method was immunoSEQ multiplex PCR. The repertoire consists of some 140,000 clones, with roughly 81% occurring once and the leading ten covering approximately 1.4%. The sequenced sample was PBMCs. These receptor sequences come from a woman between 25 and 40 years old in good health and CMV-seronegative. Each CDR3 is given with its conserved first and last residue. A D gene is named only where the DNA matches it firmly. Clone sizes are given selectively: once, few, many, or a class where the clone is expanded.

j_call d_call v_call clone_size cdr3_aa cdr3_nt
TRBJ1-6 NA TRBV7-2 NA CASSQTGSGHSPLHF TGTGCCAGCAGCCAAACAGGTTCCGGGCATTCACCCCTCCACTTT
TRBJ2-3 NA TRBV30 NA CACDGGGDTQYF TGTGCCTGCGACGGAGGTGGTGATACGCAGTATTTT
TRBJ2-2 NA TRBV6-1 NA CASSGGRENTGELFF TGTGCCAGCAGTGGTGGCAGGGAAAACACCGGGGAGCTGTTTTTT
TRBJ2-5 TRBD2 TRBV30 NA CAWSVGTSGGQETQYF TGTGCCTGGAGTGTAGGGACTAGCGGGGGTCAAGAGACCCAGTACTTC
TRBJ1-4 NA TRBV2 NA CASSNRVTNEKLFF TGTGCCAGCAGTAACAGGGTCACTAATGAAAAACTGTTTTTT
TRBJ1-6 NA TRBV6-5 NA CASRPGLSLSPLHF TGTGCCAGCAGGCCGGGACTTTCTCTATCACCCCTCCACTTT
TRBJ2-2 NA TRBV4-1 NA CASSQNSGILNTGELFF TGCGCCAGCAGCCAAAATTCAGGGATACTAAACACCGGGGAGCTGTTTTTT
TRBJ1-5 NA TRBV4-1 few CASSLGQSNQPQHF TGCGCCAGCAGCCTTGGGCAGAGCAATCAGCCCCAGCATTTT
TRBJ2-7 TRBD1 TRBV6-1 NA CASRLTTGGPYEQYF TGTGCCAGCAGACTTACGACAGGGGGTCCCTACGAGCAGTACTTC
TRBJ1-4 TRBD1 TRBV5-1 NA CASSFNRQGFGTNEKLFF TGCGCCAGCAGCTTTAACCGACAGGGATTTGGAACTAATGAAAAACTGTTTTTT
TRBJ1-1 NA TRBV6-4 NA CATERGRYGTEAFF TGTGCCACCGAACGGGGGAGGTACGGGACTGAAGCTTTCTTT
TRBJ1-1 TRBD1 TRBV29-1 NA CSVAQGGNTEAFF TGCAGCGTTGCACAGGGGGGCAACACTGAAGCTTTCTTT
TRBJ2-7 TRBD1 TRBV2 NA CASSEARTGGYEQYF TGTGCCAGCAGTGAAGCAAGGACAGGGGGCTACGAGCAGTACTTC
TRBJ1-1 NA TRBV15 once CATSRGYPMNTEAFF TGTGCCACCAGTAGGGGGTACCCTATGAACACTGAAGCTTTCTTT
TRBJ1-2 NA TRBV7-8 NA CASSAPGDNGYTF TGTGCCAGCAGCGCACCAGGGGACAATGGCTACACCTTC
TRBJ1-1 NA TRBV6-5 NA CASYRGGTEAFF TGTGCCAGCTATCGGGGTGGCACTGAAGCTTTCTTT
TRBJ2-7 TRBD2 TRBV5-6 once CASSLGLAGDYEQYF TGTGCCAGCAGCTTGGGACTAGCGGGGGACTACGAGCAGTACTTC
TRBJ2-7 NA TRBV7-2 NA CASSLALAYEQYF TGTGCCAGCAGCTTAGCGTTAGCCTACGAGCAGTACTTC
TRBJ1-5 NA TRBV28 NA CASSFQGTRNQPQHF TGTGCCAGCAGTTTTCAGGGCACCCGCAATCAGCCCCAGCATTTT
TRBJ1-5 NA TRBV2 NA CASSGLSGQDQPQHF TGTGCCAGCAGTGGTCTTTCGGGACAAGATCAGCCCCAGCATTTT
TRBJ2-7 NA TRBV5-1 NA CASSPGTNPYEQYF TGCGCCAGCAGCCCCGGGACAAACCCCTACGAGCAGTACTTC
TRBJ1-2 TRBD1 TRBV6-1 NA CASSTGQSNYGYTF TGTGCCAGCAGTACGGGACAGAGTAACTATGGCTACACCTTC
TRBJ1-1 TRBD1 TRBV5-1 NA CASSLRDRGSTEAFF TGCGCCAGCAGCTTAAGGGACAGGGGTTCCACTGAAGCTTTCTTT
TRBJ1-1 NA TRBV5-4 NA CASSSEDKGLAFF TGTGCCAGCAGCTCTGAGGACAAGGGGCTAGCTTTCTTT
TRBJ2-3 NA TRBV7-7 NA CASSLVGEDTQYF TGTGCCAGCAGCTTAGTGGGAGAAGATACGCAGTATTTT
TRBJ1-2 NA TRBV5-4 NA CASSLAPEYGYTF TGTGCCAGCAGCTTGGCGCCTGAGTATGGCTACACCTTC
TRBJ1-1 NA TRBV7-6 NA CASSQSLHEVTEAFF TGTGCCAGCAGCCAAAGCTTACACGAGGTCACTGAAGCTTTCTTT
TRBJ1-2 NA TRBV6-6 few CASSYEAARGYTF TGTGCCAGCAGTTACGAAGCGGCTCGAGGCTACACCTTC
TRBJ2-1 NA TRBV12-5 many CASGLVPGQNEVAEQFF TGTGCTAGTGGTTTGGTACCTGGACAAAATGAAGTGGCTGAGCAGTTCTTC
TRBJ2-6 NA TRBV19 once CASSSWTAVSGANVLTF TGTGCCAGTAGTAGTTGGACAGCCGTCTCTGGGGCCAACGTCCTGACTTTC
TRBJ1-1 NA TRBV6-5 NA CASSYLRGTNTEAFF TGTGCCAGCAGTTACCTCCGGGGGACGAACACTGAAGCTTTCTTT
TRBJ2-6 NA TRBV19 NA CASSMRGSGANVLTF TGTGCCAGTAGTATGAGAGGGTCTGGGGCCAACGTCCTGACTTTC
TRBJ2-3 TRBD2 TRBV6-1 once CASEISLAGGPQYF TGTGCCAGCGAGATCTCACTAGCGGGGGGCCCGCAGTATTTT
TRBJ1-4 NA TRBV19 NA CASSISTRAGKLFF TGTGCCAGTAGTATTTCTACGAGGGCGGGAAAACTGTTTTTT
TRBJ1-5 TRBD1 TRBV29-1 NA CSVNTGTGDQPQHF TGCAGCGTTAATACCGGGACAGGGGATCAGCCCCAGCATTTT
TRBJ1-2 NA TRBV5-1 NA CASSPGGAGNYGYTF TGCGCCAGCAGCCCCGGAGGGGCAGGTAACTATGGCTACACCTTC
TRBJ2-7 NA TRBV15 NA CATSREATIAYEQYF TGTGCCACCAGCAGAGAAGCTACTATCGCCTACGAGCAGTACTTC
TRBJ2-7 NA TRBV7-2 NA CASSLIRDNEQYF TGTGCCAGCAGCTTAATCAGGGATAACGAGCAGTACTTC
TRBJ2-3 NA TRBV11-2 NA CASSTWDFTDTQYF TGTGCCAGCAGCACCTGGGACTTCACAGATACGCAGTATTTT
TRBJ2-3 NA TRBV9 NA CASTLGGVYTDTQYF TGTGCCAGCACCCTAGGGGGAGTCTACACAGATACGCAGTATTTT
TRBJ2-7 TRBD2 TRBV7-9 NA CASSPRKASGLSYEQYF TGTGCCAGCAGCCCACGCAAAGCTAGCGGACTCTCCTACGAGCAGTACTTC
TRBJ1-1 NA TRBV30 few CAWSPQGSTEAFF TGTGCCTGGAGTCCGCAGGGCAGCACTGAAGCTTTCTTT
TRBJ1-1 NA TRBV5-1 NA CASSFRQNTEAFF TGCGCCAGCAGCTTCCGACAGAACACTGAAGCTTTCTTT
TRBJ2-2 NA TRBV5-6 NA CASSLGPYTGTNTGELFF TGTGCCAGCAGCTTGGGTCCTTATACAGGGACGAACACCGGGGAGCTGTTTTTT
TRBJ2-4 NA TRBV9 once CASSAREYREGNIQYF TGTGCCAGCAGCGCCCGAGAGTACAGGGAGGGGAACATTCAGTACTTC
TRBJ1-3 TRBD1 TRBV2 NA CASSERSTGFSGNTIYF TGTGCCAGCAGTGAAAGATCGACAGGGTTCTCTGGAAACACCATATATTTT
TRBJ1-2 TRBD1 TRBV7-9 NA CASSLSPLRQGGYTF TGTGCCAGCAGCTTATCGCCTCTTAGACAGGGTGGCTACACCTTC
TRBJ2-5 TRBD2 TRBV5-6 once CASSRAELAGTLTQYF TGTGCCAGCAGCCGGGCGGAACTAGCGGGGACTTTGACCCAGTACTTC
TRBJ1-2 TRBD1 TRBV4-1 NA CASSQVRTGGLYGYTF TGCGCCAGCAGCCAAGTTCGGACAGGGGGCCTCTATGGCTACACCTTC
TRBJ2-5 TRBD1 TRBV5-1 NA CASSLSGGETQYF TGCGCCAGCAGCTTGTCAGGGGGAGAGACCCAGTACTTC
TRBJ1-6 NA TRBV6-5 NA CASSYNLDSPLHF TGTGCCAGCAGTTACAACCTAGATTCACCCCTCCACTTT
TRBJ2-7 NA TRBV6-7 NA CASSYWLERPSSYEQYF TGTGCCAGCAGTTACTGGCTGGAGAGGCCCAGCTCCTACGAGCAGTACTTC